The subject of this entry is one T cell receptor (beta chain). How the authors handled the data: From reference gene primer amplification, estimates of nucleated cell counts were derived. Only in-frame clones appear in the TCRdb table, and some are missing; sequencing was by immunoSEQ multiplex PCR. The DNA was the basis for D and trimming; V, J and clone size are from that table. The sample includes some 150,000 clones, about nine tenths of them seen just once. V lost 4 bases, J lost 7 bases, and 3 bases stayed unmatched. The CDR3 covers 14 residues. Germline lookup yields CDR1 SGHRS and CDR2 YFSETQ. This entry belongs to a study of blood T cell repertoires in COVID-19. As for the study in general: Researchers got acute and convalescent COVID-19 samples from the United States, Italy and Spain.

The sample consisted of peripheral blood. This receptor was identified in a human donor in a cohort sampled during active COVID-19. The V and J genes are TRBV5-1 and TRBJ1-6; TRBD1 aligns across 9 bases. The CDR3 sequence: CASSPDRGNSPLHF. CDR3 nucleotides: TGCGCCAGCAGCCCCGACAGGGGGAATTCACCCCTCCACTTT.